The 11 T cell receptor beta chains given below trace back to one sample, sequenced in a study of T cell responses to AZD1222 COVID-19 vaccine. Assay used: immunoSEQ multiplex PCR; TCRdb lists only in-frame clones, some missing. The table lists about 85,000 clones, 80% to 90% of them singletons. The material sequenced was peripheral blood, taken on day 0 of AZD1222 vaccination. The receptors were sampled from an adult in good health.

The V gene is TRBV14, the J gene TRBJ2-2; D perhaps matches TRBD2 (5 bases). The CDR3 loop spans 18 amino acids. V gave up 2 bases and J gave up 0 bases, with 16 bases separating them. CDR1 and CDR2 from the germline V gene are SGHDN and FVKESK. The DNA for the CDR3 is TGTGCCAGCAGCCAACGAAGAGGGCAGAAGGCGAACACCGGGGAGCTGTTTTTT. Translated, it gives CASSQRRGQKANTGELFF.

J is TRBJ1-2 and V is TRBV7-9; TRBD1 might be the D (5 bases). The length of the CDR3 is 15 residues. Trimming took 5 bases from V and 4 from J, leaving 17 bases between them. Germline CDR1 and CDR2: SEHNR and FQNEAQ (reference sequence). The chain's CDR3 is CASSASQGLVYGYTF. The CDR3 nucleotides are TGTGCCAGCAGCGCGTCCCAGGGATTGGTCTATGGCTACACCTTC.

As concerns this clone: This sample includes further DNA sequences coding for the same CDR3. V gene TRBV3-1 (or the pseudogene TRBV3-2) combines with J gene TRBJ2-7, with no clear D. Germline CDR1 LGHDT, CDR2 YNNKEL (reference sequence). CDR3 length: 14 amino acids. Trimming took 1 base from V and 0 from J, leaving 7 bases between them. DNA of the CDR3: TGTGCCAGCAGCCAAGGGCTAGGCTCCTACGAGCAGTACTTC. It translates to CASSQGLGSYEQYF.

The chain links TRBV15 to TRBJ2-5; 8 nucleotides agree with TRBD2. The CDR3 has 16 amino acids. V lost 1 base to trimming and J lost 7 bases; unmatched junction nucleotides: 11. Germline assignment: CDR1 LNHNV and CDR2 YYDKDF (reference sequence). Written as DNA, the CDR3 is TGTGCCACCAGCAGAGGACTAGCGATTGAAAGATCGACCCAGTACTTC. Translation gives CATSRGLAIERSTQYF.

The CDR3 here is CASSHSRGPGYEQYF. The DNA of the CDR3 is TGCGCCAGCAGCCACTCGAGGGGGCCTGGCTACGAGCAGTACTTC. J is TRBJ2-7 and V is TRBV4-3; 7 positions match TRBD1. After removal of 3 bases from V and 3 bases from J, the junction contained 8 bases not matched to a gene. Germline CDR1 LGHNA, CDR2 YSLEER. The CDR3 extends over 15 amino acids.

The chain joins TRBV9 to TRBJ1-6, with D uncertain. V lost 0 bases to trimming and J lost 5 bases, with 6 bases between them. CDR3 length: 14 amino acids. Germline V CDR1 and CDR2: SGDLS, YYNGEE. The DNA of the CDR3 is TGTGCCAGCAGCGTAGCGGCTCATAATTCACCCCTCCACTTT. Translation: CASSVAAHNSPLHF.

The chain has TRBV30 and TRBJ1-1, with D tentatively TRBD1 (6 bases). The germline CDR1 and CDR2 sequences are GTSNPN and SVGIG (reference sequence). The CDR3 is 13 amino acids. With 2 bases removed from V and 7 bases from J, the gap between germline ends came to 14 bases. DNA for the CDR3: TGTGCCTGGAGTATAACAGGGTACGTTGAAGCTTTCTTT. Amino acid sequence: CAWSITGYVEAFF.

The CDR3: CASSLATNEKLFF. The CDR3 DNA reads as TGTGCCAGCAGCCTCGCAACTAATGAAAAACTGTTTTTT. This chain links TRBV13 with TRBJ1-4; unclear D gene. Germline V gene lookup returns CDR1 PRHDT and CDR2 FYEKMQ (reference sequence). V dropped 5 bases and J dropped 0 bases, with 4 bases sitting between them. The CDR3 length is 13 residues.

J is TRBJ2-1 and V is TRBV28; TRBD1 or TRBD2 may be the D gene (5 bases each). V was pared by 2 bases and J by 1 base, with 15 bases between. CDR1 and CDR2 (germline): MDHEN, SYDVKM. The CDR3 length is 17 residues. The CDR3, as DNA: TGTGCCAGCAGTTTACCGGTAGGGACCCTGTCCTACAATGAGCAGTTCTTC. Translated: CASSLPVGTLSYNEQFF.

The chain combines TRBV6-5 with TRBJ2-7, with D uncertain. The CDR3 consists of 14 residues. Germline values: CDR1 MNHEY, CDR2 SVGAGI. The germline V and J ends were trimmed by 0 bases and 0 bases, with 6 bases remaining between them. The CDR3 loop reads CASSYSTRSYEQYF. Here the CDR3 DNA reads TGTGCCAGCAGTTACTCTACGCGCTCCTACGAGCAGTACTTC.

The chain carries TRBV5-1 and TRBJ2-1; tentatively, D is TRBD2 (5 bases). The CDR3 loop spans 14 amino acids. The ends were cut back, 3 bases at V and 1 base at J, with 8 bases in the middle. Germline lookup yields CDR1 SGHRS and CDR2 YFSETQ. The CDR3 nucleotides are TGCGCCAGCAGCTGGGAGCGGTCCTACAATGAGCAGTTCTTC. This gives the protein CASSWERSYNEQFF.